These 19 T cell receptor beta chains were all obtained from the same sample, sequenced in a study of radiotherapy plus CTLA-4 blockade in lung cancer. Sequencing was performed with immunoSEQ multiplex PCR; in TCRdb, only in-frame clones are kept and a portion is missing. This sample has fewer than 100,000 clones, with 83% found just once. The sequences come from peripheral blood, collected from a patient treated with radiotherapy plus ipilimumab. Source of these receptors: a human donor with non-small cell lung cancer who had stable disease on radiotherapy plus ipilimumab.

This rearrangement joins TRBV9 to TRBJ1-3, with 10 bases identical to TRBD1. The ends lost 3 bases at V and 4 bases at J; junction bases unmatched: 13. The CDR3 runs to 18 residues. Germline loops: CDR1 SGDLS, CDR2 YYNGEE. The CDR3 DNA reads TGTGCCAGCAGCGCGAGCCTGACAGGGGGCGCGTGGGGAAACACCATATATTTT. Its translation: CASSASLTGGAWGNTIYF.

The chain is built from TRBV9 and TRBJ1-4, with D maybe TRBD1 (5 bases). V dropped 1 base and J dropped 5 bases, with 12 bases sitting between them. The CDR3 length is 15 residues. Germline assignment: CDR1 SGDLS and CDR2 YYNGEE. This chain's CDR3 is CASSVFDSTNEKLFF. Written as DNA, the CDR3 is TGTGCCAGCAGCGTATTCGACAGTACGAATGAAAAACTGTTTTTT.

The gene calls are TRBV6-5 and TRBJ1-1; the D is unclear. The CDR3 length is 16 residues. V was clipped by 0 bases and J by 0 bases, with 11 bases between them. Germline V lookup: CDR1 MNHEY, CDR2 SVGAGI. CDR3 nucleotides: TGTGCCAGCAGTTACTCGGGTCCACCCCTGAACACTGAAGCTTTCTTT. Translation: CASSYSGPPLNTEAFF.

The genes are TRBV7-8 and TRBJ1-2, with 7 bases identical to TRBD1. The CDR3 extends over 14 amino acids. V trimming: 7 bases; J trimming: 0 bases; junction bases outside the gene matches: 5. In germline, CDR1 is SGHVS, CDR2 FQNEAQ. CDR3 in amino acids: CASIRDSSNYGYTF. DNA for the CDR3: TGTGCCAGCATCCGGGACAGTTCTAACTATGGCTACACCTTC.

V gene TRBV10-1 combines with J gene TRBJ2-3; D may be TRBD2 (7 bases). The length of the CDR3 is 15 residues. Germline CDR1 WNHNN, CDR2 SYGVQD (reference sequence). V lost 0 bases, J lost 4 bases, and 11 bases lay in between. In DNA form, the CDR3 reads TGCGCCAGCAGTGAGTCGCAGGGGAGGGCAGATACGCAGTATTTT. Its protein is CASSESQGRADTQYF.

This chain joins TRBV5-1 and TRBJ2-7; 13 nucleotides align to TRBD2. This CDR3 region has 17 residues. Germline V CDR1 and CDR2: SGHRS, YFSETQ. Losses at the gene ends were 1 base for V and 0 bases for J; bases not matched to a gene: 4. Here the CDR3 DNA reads TGCGCCAGCAGCTTGACTAGCGGGAGGGCAAGCTCCTACGAGCAGTACTTC. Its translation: CASSLTSGRASSYEQYF.

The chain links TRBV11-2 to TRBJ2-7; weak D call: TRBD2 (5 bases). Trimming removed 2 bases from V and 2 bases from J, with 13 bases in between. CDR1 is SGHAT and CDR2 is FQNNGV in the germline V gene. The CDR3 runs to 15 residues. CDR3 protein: CASSLLRVAAYEQYF. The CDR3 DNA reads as TGTGCCAGCAGCTTACTGCGGGTCGCGGCCTACGAGCAGTACTTC.

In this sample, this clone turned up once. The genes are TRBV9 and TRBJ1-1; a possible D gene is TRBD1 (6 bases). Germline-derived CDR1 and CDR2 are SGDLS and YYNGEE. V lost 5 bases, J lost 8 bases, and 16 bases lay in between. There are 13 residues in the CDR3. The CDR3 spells CASSQGSPAEAFF. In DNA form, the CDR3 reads TGTGCCAGCAGTCAGGGGTCCCCCGCAGAAGCTTTCTTT.

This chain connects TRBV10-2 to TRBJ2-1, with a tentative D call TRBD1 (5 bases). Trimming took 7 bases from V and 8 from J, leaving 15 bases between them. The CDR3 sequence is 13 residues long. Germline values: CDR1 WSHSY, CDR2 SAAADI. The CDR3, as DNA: TGCGCCAGCAATCTCGCGTTAGGGGATGAGCAGTTCTTC. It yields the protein CASNLALGDEQFF.

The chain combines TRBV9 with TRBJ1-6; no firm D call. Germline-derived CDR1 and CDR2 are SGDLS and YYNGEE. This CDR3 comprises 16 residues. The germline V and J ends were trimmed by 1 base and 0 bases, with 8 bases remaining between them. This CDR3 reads CASSVMGSSYNSPLHF. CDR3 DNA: TGTGCCAGCAGCGTAATGGGGAGCTCCTATAATTCACCCCTCCACTTT. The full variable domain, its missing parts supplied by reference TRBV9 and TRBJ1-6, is DSGVTQTPKHLITATGQRVTLRCSPRSGDLSVYWYQQSLDQGLQFLIQYYNGEERAKGNILERFSAQQFPDLHSELNLSSLELGDSALYFCASSVMGSSYNSPLHFGNGTRLTVT.

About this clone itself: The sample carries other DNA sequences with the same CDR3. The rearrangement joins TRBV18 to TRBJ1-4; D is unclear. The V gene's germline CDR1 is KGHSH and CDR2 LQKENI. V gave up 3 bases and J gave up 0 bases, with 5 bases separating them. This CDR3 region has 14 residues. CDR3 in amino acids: CASSPTATNEKLFF. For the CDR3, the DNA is TGTGCCAGCTCACCCACTGCAACTAATGAAAAACTGTTTTTT.

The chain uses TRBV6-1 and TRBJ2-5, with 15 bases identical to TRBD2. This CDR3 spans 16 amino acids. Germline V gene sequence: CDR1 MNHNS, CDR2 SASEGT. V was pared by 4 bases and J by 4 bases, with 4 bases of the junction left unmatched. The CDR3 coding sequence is TGTGCCAGCAGTGTTAGGACTAGCGGGAGGGCAGAGACCCAGTACTTC. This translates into CASSVRTSGRAETQYF.

CDR3 bases: TGTGCCAGCAGCTTTCAGGGCTACGAGCAGTACTTC. Translation gives CASSFQGYEQYF. The chain uses TRBV7-6 and TRBJ2-7, with D tentatively TRBD1 (5 bases). The germline V gene encodes CDR1 SGHVS and CDR2 FNYEAQ. V lost 3 bases to trimming and J lost 3 bases, with 6 bases between them. The CDR3 extends over 12 amino acids.

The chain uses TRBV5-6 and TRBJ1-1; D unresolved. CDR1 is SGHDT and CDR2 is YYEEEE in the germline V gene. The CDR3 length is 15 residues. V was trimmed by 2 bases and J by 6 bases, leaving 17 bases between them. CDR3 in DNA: TGTGCCAGCAGCTTTGATACAGTTGTAGGATCTGAAGCTTTCTTT. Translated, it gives CASSFDTVVGSEAFF. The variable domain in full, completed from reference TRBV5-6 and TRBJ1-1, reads DAGVTQSPTHLIKTRGQQVTLRCSPKSGHDTVSWYQQALGQGPQFIFQYYEEEERQRGNFPDRFSGHQFPNYSSELNVNALLLGDSALYLCASSFDTVVGSEAFFGQGTRLTVV.

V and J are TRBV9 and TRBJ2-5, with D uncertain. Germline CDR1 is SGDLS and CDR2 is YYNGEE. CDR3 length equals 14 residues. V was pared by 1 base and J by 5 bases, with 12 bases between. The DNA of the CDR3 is TGTGCCAGCAGCGTACTGGCCGTTGCTGAGACCCAGTACTTC. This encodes CASSVLAVAETQYF.

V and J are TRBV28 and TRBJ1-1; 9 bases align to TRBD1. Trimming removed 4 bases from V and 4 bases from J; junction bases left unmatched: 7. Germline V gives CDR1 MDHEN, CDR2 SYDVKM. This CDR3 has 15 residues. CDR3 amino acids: CASSSGTGQATEAFF. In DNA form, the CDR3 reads TGTGCCAGCAGTTCGGGGACAGGGCAAGCCACTGAAGCTTTCTTT.

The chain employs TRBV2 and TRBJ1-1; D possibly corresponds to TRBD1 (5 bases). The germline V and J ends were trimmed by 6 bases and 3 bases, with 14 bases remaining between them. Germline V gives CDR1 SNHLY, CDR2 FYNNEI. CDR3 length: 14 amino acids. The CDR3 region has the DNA TGTGCCAGCAGCCTATCCGGGACCCACACTGAAGCTTTCTTT. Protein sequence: CASSLSGTHTEAFF.

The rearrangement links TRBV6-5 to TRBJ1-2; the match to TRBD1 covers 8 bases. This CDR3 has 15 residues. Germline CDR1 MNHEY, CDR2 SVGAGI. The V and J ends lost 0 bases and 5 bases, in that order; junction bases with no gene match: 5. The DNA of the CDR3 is TGTGCCAGCAGTTACTCGCCGACAGGGGTTTATGGCTACACCTTC. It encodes CASSYSPTGVYGYTF.

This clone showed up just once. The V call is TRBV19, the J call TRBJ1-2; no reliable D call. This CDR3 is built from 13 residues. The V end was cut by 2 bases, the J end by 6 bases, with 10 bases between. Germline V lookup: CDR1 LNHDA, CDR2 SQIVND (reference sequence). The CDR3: CASSIKGRHGYTF. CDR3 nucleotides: TGTGCCAGTAGTATAAAGGGAAGGCATGGCTACACCTTC.